This TCR beta chain was sequenced in a study of blood T cell repertoires in COVID-19. The CDR3 loop spans 11 amino acids. V lost 3 bases and J lost 7, with 6 bases in between. Original processing notes: Reference gene primer amplification in the assay estimated nucleated cell counts. Libraries were prepared by immunoSEQ multiplex PCR; TCRdb keeps only in-frame clonotypes and omits some of them. For V, J and clone size, that table is used; D and trimming come from the DNA. Of fewer than 200,000 clones listed, roughly 87% are singletons. Sequenced sample: peripheral blood. This TCR came from a woman in her 70s with COVID-19, enrolled during active disease. The chain links TRBV12-3 or TRBV12-4 to TRBJ1-1; D is unresolved. Here the CDR3 reads CASSLGSEAFF. The CDR3 region has the DNA TGTGCCAGCAGTTTGGGCAGTGAAGCTTTCTTT.